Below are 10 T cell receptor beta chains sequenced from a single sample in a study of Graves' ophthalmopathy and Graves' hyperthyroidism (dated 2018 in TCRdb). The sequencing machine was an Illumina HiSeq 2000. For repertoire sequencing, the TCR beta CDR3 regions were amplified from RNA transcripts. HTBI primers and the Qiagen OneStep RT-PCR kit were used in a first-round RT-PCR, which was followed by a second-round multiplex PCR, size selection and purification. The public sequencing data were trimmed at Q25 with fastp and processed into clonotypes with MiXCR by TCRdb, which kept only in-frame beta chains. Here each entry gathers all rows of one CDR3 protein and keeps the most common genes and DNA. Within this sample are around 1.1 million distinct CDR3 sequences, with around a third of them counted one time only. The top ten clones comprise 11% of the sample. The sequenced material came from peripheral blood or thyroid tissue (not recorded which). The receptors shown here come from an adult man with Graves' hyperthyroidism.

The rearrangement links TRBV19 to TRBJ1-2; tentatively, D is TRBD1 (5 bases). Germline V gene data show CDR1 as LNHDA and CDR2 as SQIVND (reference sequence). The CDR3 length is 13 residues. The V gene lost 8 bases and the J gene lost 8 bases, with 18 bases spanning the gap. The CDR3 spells CASRLDSQIGYTF. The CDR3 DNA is TGTGCCAGTCGCCTCGACAGTCAAATCGGCTACACCTTC.

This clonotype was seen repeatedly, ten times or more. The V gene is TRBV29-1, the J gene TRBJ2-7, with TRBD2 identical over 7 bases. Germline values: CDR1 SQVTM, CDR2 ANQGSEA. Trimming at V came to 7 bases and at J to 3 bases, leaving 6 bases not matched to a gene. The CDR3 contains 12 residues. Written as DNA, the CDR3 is TGCAGCGCCCTCGCTAGCGGCTACGAGCAGTACTTC. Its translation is CSALASGYEQYF.

The CDR3 sequence is CSVEAAGGNTEAFF. The CDR3 DNA sequence: TGCAGCGTTGAAGCGGCAGGGGGGAACACTGAAGCTTTCTTT. The V and J genes are TRBV29-1 and TRBJ1-1; 7 nucleotides agree with TRBD1. Germline V CDR1 and CDR2: SQVTM, ANQGSEA. The trim removed 1 base at V and 1 base at J, leaving 3 bases unmatched. The CDR3 totals 14 residues.

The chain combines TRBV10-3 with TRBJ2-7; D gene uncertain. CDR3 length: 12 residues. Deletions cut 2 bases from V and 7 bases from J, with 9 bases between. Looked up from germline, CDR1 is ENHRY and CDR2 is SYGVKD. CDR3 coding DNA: TGTGCCATCAGTGAGGGCCCAAATGAGCAGTACTTC. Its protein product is CAISEGPNEQYF.

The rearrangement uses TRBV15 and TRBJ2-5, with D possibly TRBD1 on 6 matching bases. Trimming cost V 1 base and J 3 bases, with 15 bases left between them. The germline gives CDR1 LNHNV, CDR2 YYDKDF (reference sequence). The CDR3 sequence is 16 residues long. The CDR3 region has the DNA TGTGCCACCAGCAGAGGACTCGACAGGCCCGAAGAGACCCAGTACTTC. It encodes CATSRGLDRPEETQYF.

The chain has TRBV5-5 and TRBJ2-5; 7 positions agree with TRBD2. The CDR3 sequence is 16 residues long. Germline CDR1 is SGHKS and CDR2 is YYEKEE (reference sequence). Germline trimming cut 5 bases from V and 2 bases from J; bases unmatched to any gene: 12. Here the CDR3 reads CASSYRTGGEQETQYF. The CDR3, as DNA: TGTGCCAGCAGTTACAGGACGGGAGGAGAACAAGAGACCCAGTACTTC.

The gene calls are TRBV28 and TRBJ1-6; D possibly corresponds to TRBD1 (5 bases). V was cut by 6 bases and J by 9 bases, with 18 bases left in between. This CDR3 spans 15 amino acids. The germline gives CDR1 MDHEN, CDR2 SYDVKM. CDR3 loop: CASRQRTIGFSPLHF. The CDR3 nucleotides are TGTGCCAGCAGACAACGGACAATAGGTTTTTCACCCCTCCACTTT.

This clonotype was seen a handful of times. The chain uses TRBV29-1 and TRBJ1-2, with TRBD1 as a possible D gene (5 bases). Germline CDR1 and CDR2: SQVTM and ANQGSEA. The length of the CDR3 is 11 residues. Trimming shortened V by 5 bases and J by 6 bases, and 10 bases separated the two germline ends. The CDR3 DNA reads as TGCAGCGTTAAGGGGACGGATGGCTACACCTTC. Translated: CSVKGTDGYTF.

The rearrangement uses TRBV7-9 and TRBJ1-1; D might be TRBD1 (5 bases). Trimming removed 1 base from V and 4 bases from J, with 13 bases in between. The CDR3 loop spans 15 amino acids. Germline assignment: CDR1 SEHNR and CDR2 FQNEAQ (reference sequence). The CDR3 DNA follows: TGTGCCAGCAGCTTAGGCGGAGTCACAGGCACTGAAGCTTTCTTT. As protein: CASSLGGVTGTEAFF.

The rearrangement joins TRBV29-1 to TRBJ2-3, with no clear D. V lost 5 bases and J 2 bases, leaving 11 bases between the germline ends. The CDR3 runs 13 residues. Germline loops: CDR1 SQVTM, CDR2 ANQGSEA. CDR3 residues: CSVTPIITDTQYF. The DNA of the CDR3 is TGCAGCGTTACCCCAATCATCACAGATACGCAGTATTTT.